This is a list of T cell receptor beta chains from one sample in a study of blood T cell repertoires in COVID-19. Repertoires were generated with immunoSEQ multiplex PCR, while TCRdb's copy carries only in-frame clones and drops some. The table records 60,000 to 80,000 clones, 84% of them present only once. The sample comprised peripheral blood. The receptors originated from a man in his fifties with active COVID-19. Both conserved end residues are part of each CDR3. Each record gives: J gene, clone size, D gene, V gene, CDR3 protein, CDR3 DNA. D genes are given only for firm matches. Clone size, where shown, is once, few, many, or a class for clones that have expanded.

j_call: TRBJ2-3
clone_size: once
d_call: -
v_call: TRBV6-5
cdr3_aa: CASNRDAGSSDTQYF
cdr3_nt: TGTGCCAGCAACCGGGACGCGGGGTCTTCAGATACGCAGTATTTT

j_call: TRBJ2-3
clone_size: -
d_call: TRBD2
v_call: TRBV7-2
cdr3_aa: CASSLTSGSRDTQYF
cdr3_nt: TGTGCCAGCAGCTTAACTAGCGGGAGTCGAGATACGCAGTATTTT

j_call: TRBJ1-1
clone_size: -
d_call: TRBD1
v_call: TRBV19
cdr3_aa: CASSIGGGWDTEAFF
cdr3_nt: TGTGCCAGTAGTATCGGAGGGGGCTGGGACACTGAAGCTTTCTTT

j_call: TRBJ1-6
clone_size: -
d_call: -
v_call: TRBV28
cdr3_aa: CASSLSLSYNSPLHF
cdr3_nt: TGTGCCAGCAGTTTGAGTCTCTCCTATAATTCACCCCTCCACTTT

j_call: TRBJ2-4
clone_size: -
d_call: TRBD2
v_call: TRBV3-1/TRBV3-2
cdr3_aa: CASSPGLAGPKAKNIQYF
cdr3_nt: TGTGCCAGCAGCCCCGGACTAGCGGGACCCAAAGCCAAAAACATTCAGTACTTC

j_call: TRBJ1-2
clone_size: once
d_call: TRBD1
v_call: TRBV6-5
cdr3_aa: CASSTTGGGYGYTF
cdr3_nt: TGTGCCAGCAGTACTACAGGGGGCGGATATGGCTACACCTTC

j_call: TRBJ2-3
clone_size: -
d_call: TRBD1
v_call: TRBV5-4
cdr3_aa: CASRATGGAGTDTQYF
cdr3_nt: TGTGCCAGCAGAGCGACAGGGGGCGCGGGCACAGATACGCAGTATTTT

j_call: TRBJ2-2
clone_size: -
d_call: -
v_call: TRBV2
cdr3_aa: CASSRSGTFTGELFF
cdr3_nt: TGTGCCAGCAGCCGATCCGGGACTTTCACCGGGGAGCTGTTTTTT

j_call: TRBJ2-1
clone_size: -
d_call: -
v_call: TRBV10-1
cdr3_aa: CASSVITRSRRYNEQFF
cdr3_nt: TGCGCCAGCAGTGTCATAACTAGGAGCCGCCGCTACAATGAGCAGTTCTTC

j_call: TRBJ1-2
clone_size: -
d_call: -
v_call: TRBV7-8
cdr3_aa: CASSSNGWRHYGYTF
cdr3_nt: TGTGCCAGCAGCTCCAACGGGTGGCGGCACTATGGCTACACCTTC

j_call: TRBJ1-6
clone_size: once
d_call: TRBD1
v_call: TRBV12-5
cdr3_aa: CASGFGTGSLSNSPLHF
cdr3_nt: TGTGCTAGTGGTTTTGGGACAGGGTCTTTGAGCAATTCACCCCTCCACTTT

j_call: TRBJ2-6
clone_size: few
d_call: TRBD1
v_call: TRBV2
cdr3_aa: CASGDRGPGANVLTF
cdr3_nt: TGTGCCAGCGGCGACAGGGGGCCTGGGGCCAACGTCCTGACTTTC

j_call: TRBJ2-4
clone_size: -
d_call: -
v_call: TRBV5-4
cdr3_aa: CASSLGATLGMNIQYF
cdr3_nt: TGTGCCAGCAGCTTAGGGGCGACCTTGGGGATGAACATTCAGTACTTC

j_call: TRBJ1-2
clone_size: -
d_call: -
v_call: TRBV7-9
cdr3_aa: CASSLGTHQYGYTF
cdr3_nt: TGTGCCAGCAGCTTAGGGACACACCAATATGGCTACACCTTC

j_call: TRBJ1-4
clone_size: -
d_call: TRBD1
v_call: TRBV5-1
cdr3_aa: CASAMQGRQGHEKLFF
cdr3_nt: TGCGCCAGCGCAATGCAGGGGCGACAGGGGCATGAAAAACTGTTTTTT

j_call: TRBJ1-3
clone_size: -
d_call: TRBD1
v_call: TRBV7-9
cdr3_aa: CASSFGTVSGNTIYF
cdr3_nt: TGTGCCAGCAGCTTCGGGACAGTCTCTGGAAACACCATATATTTT

j_call: TRBJ2-3
clone_size: -
d_call: TRBD2
v_call: TRBV13
cdr3_aa: CASSLRERGRRDTQYF
cdr3_nt: TGTGCCAGCAGCTTGAGGGAGCGGGGGCGGAGAGATACGCAGTATTTT

j_call: TRBJ2-5
clone_size: once
d_call: -
v_call: TRBV7-2
cdr3_aa: CASSLEGGIPSTQYF
cdr3_nt: TGTGCCAGCAGCTTAGAGGGCGGGATCCCTTCGACCCAGTACTTC

j_call: TRBJ2-3
clone_size: -
d_call: -
v_call: TRBV9
cdr3_aa: CASSTAYSTDTQYF
cdr3_nt: TGTGCCAGCAGCACCGCCTACAGCACAGATACGCAGTATTTT

j_call: TRBJ2-7
clone_size: few
d_call: -
v_call: TRBV5-1
cdr3_aa: CASSLDPSGVQYF
cdr3_nt: TGCGCCAGCAGCTTGGATCCCTCAGGGGTGCAGTACTTC

j_call: TRBJ1-5
clone_size: -
d_call: TRBD1
v_call: TRBV5-6
cdr3_aa: CASSLQGDQPQHF
cdr3_nt: TGTGCCAGCAGCTTACAGGGGGACCAGCCCCAGCATTTT

j_call: TRBJ2-1
clone_size: -
d_call: -
v_call: TRBV9
cdr3_aa: CASSVWGDANEQFF
cdr3_nt: TGTGCCAGCAGCGTATGGGGGGATGCCAATGAGCAGTTCTTC

j_call: TRBJ2-2
clone_size: -
d_call: -
v_call: TRBV1
cdr3_aa: CTSSQPTVRDQDRGRNTGELFF
cdr3_nt: TGCACCAGCAGCCAACCCACCGTTCGTGACCAAGACAGGGGGCGAAACACCGGGGAGCTGTTTTTT

j_call: TRBJ2-2
clone_size: -
d_call: TRBD1
v_call: TRBV19
cdr3_aa: CASSRPSWGQDFTGELFF
cdr3_nt: TGTGCCAGTAGCCGCCCATCGTGGGGACAGGACTTCACCGGGGAGCTGTTTTTT

j_call: TRBJ2-2
clone_size: once
d_call: TRBD1
v_call: TRBV5-4
cdr3_aa: CASSSGTGGTGELFF
cdr3_nt: TGTGCCAGCAGCTCTGGGACAGGGGGGACCGGGGAGCTGTTTTTT

j_call: TRBJ2-2
clone_size: -
d_call: TRBD1
v_call: TRBV3-1/TRBV3-2
cdr3_aa: CASSRTGGRTGELFF
cdr3_nt: TGTGCCAGCAGCCGGACAGGGGGCCGAACCGGGGAGCTGTTTTTT

j_call: TRBJ1-2
clone_size: -
d_call: -
v_call: TRBV6-5
cdr3_aa: CASTGELYGYTF
cdr3_nt: TGTGCCAGCACCGGGGAACTATATGGCTACACCTTC

j_call: TRBJ2-4
clone_size: -
d_call: -
v_call: TRBV21-1
cdr3_aa: CASSQSGEGPINKNIQYF
cdr3_nt: TGTGCCAGCAGCCAGTCAGGGGAGGGCCCGATCAACAAAAACATTCAGTACTTC

j_call: TRBJ1-1
clone_size: once
d_call: -
v_call: TRBV6-5
cdr3_aa: CASQGQLEAFF
cdr3_nt: TGTGCCAGCCAGGGGCAGCTTGAAGCTTTCTTT

j_call: TRBJ1-6
clone_size: -
d_call: TRBD1
v_call: TRBV5-1
cdr3_aa: CASSYGQGAISYNSPLHF
cdr3_nt: TGCGCCAGCAGCTACGGACAGGGGGCTATTTCCTATAATTCACCCCTCCACTTT

j_call: TRBJ2-1
clone_size: -
d_call: TRBD2
v_call: TRBV5-1
cdr3_aa: CASSLRVGTGLGNEQFF
cdr3_nt: TGCGCCAGCAGCTTGAGGGTGGGAACGGGACTAGGCAATGAGCAGTTCTTC

j_call: TRBJ1-2
clone_size: few
d_call: -
v_call: TRBV21-1
cdr3_aa: CASSKEPGGEGYTF
cdr3_nt: TGTGCCAGCAGCAAAGAGCCGGGAGGGGAGGGCTACACCTTC

j_call: TRBJ2-7
clone_size: -
d_call: TRBD2
v_call: TRBV7-9
cdr3_aa: CASNTRGAGDYEQYF
cdr3_nt: TGTGCCAGCAACACCAGAGGAGCGGGGGACTACGAGCAGTACTTC

j_call: TRBJ2-7
clone_size: -
d_call: -
v_call: TRBV30
cdr3_aa: CAWRPTGPREQYF
cdr3_nt: TGTGCCTGGAGGCCCACAGGGCCTCGGGAGCAGTACTTC

j_call: TRBJ2-7
clone_size: -
d_call: TRBD2
v_call: TRBV2
cdr3_aa: CASRSGLAGPYEQYF
cdr3_nt: TGTGCCAGCAGGTCGGGACTAGCGGGACCCTACGAGCAGTACTTC

j_call: TRBJ1-6
clone_size: -
d_call: -
v_call: TRBV6-6
cdr3_aa: CASSRRQRGSSYNSPLHF
cdr3_nt: TGTGCCAGCAGTCGCCGCCAGCGAGGGAGCTCCTATAATTCACCCCTCCACTTT

j_call: TRBJ1-2
clone_size: -
d_call: -
v_call: TRBV5-6
cdr3_aa: CASSWDSKGYTF
cdr3_nt: TGTGCCAGCAGCTGGGACTCCAAAGGCTACACCTTC

j_call: TRBJ1-2
clone_size: -
d_call: -
v_call: TRBV3-1/TRBV3-2
cdr3_aa: CASSQDNSGHYGYTF
cdr3_nt: TGTGCCAGCAGCCAAGATAATTCAGGGCACTATGGCTACACCTTC

j_call: TRBJ2-7
clone_size: -
d_call: TRBD2
v_call: TRBV18
cdr3_aa: CASSQGLAGDQKQYF
cdr3_nt: TGTGCCAGCTCACAGGGACTAGCGGGGGACCAAAAGCAGTACTTC

j_call: TRBJ2-7
clone_size: -
d_call: -
v_call: TRBV6-5
cdr3_aa: CASTPAGLYEQYF
cdr3_nt: TGTGCCAGCACCCCAGCGGGTCTTTACGAGCAGTACTTC

j_call: TRBJ2-3
clone_size: -
d_call: TRBD2
v_call: TRBV5-4
cdr3_aa: CASTTSGGTSTDTQYF
cdr3_nt: TGTGCCAGCACCACCTCCGGGGGGACTAGCACAGATACGCAGTATTTT

j_call: TRBJ1-4
clone_size: -
d_call: -
v_call: TRBV6-2/TRBV6-3
cdr3_aa: CASSFGGSLVRLFF
cdr3_nt: TGTGCCAGCAGCTTCGGGGGGAGTTTGGTAAGACTGTTTTTT

j_call: TRBJ1-6
clone_size: -
d_call: -
v_call: TRBV6-5
cdr3_aa: CASSTLAGSPLHF
cdr3_nt: TGTGCCAGCAGCACCCTCGCCGGGTCACCCCTCCACTTT

j_call: TRBJ2-7
clone_size: -
d_call: -
v_call: TRBV7-9
cdr3_aa: CASSPPDEQYF
cdr3_nt: TGTGCCAGCAGCCCCCCGGACGAGCAGTACTTC

j_call: TRBJ1-5
clone_size: -
d_call: -
v_call: TRBV11-2
cdr3_aa: CASSAGSNQPQHF
cdr3_nt: TGTGCCAGCAGCGCAGGCAGCAATCAGCCCCAGCATTTT

j_call: TRBJ2-1
clone_size: once
d_call: -
v_call: TRBV7-9
cdr3_aa: CASSGTQGPINEQFF
cdr3_nt: TGTGCCAGCAGCGGTACGCAGGGGCCGATTAATGAGCAGTTCTTC

j_call: TRBJ1-2
clone_size: -
d_call: TRBD1
v_call: TRBV6-5
cdr3_aa: CASSYTGGVGYGYTF
cdr3_nt: TGTGCCAGCAGTTACACAGGGGGCGTGGGCTATGGCTACACCTTC

j_call: TRBJ2-5
clone_size: -
d_call: -
v_call: TRBV2
cdr3_aa: CASSEGGVRETQYF
cdr3_nt: TGTGCCAGCAGTGAAGGTGGAGTTCGAGAGACCCAGTACTTC

j_call: TRBJ2-2
clone_size: -
d_call: TRBD2
v_call: TRBV7-6
cdr3_aa: CASSLTSGGLNTGELFF
cdr3_nt: TGTGCCAGCAGCTTAACCAGCGGGGGGTTAAACACCGGGGAGCTGTTTTTT

j_call: TRBJ2-7
clone_size: -
d_call: -
v_call: TRBV3-1/TRBV3-2
cdr3_aa: CASSQSAGSPEQYF
cdr3_nt: TGTGCCAGCAGCCAATCGGCAGGGTCCCCCGAGCAGTACTTC

j_call: TRBJ1-2
clone_size: -
d_call: TRBD1
v_call: TRBV3-1/TRBV3-2
cdr3_aa: CASSQPGQEPYLGYTF
cdr3_nt: TGTGCCAGCAGCCAACCCGGACAGGAGCCTTATTTGGGCTACACCTTC

j_call: TRBJ2-1
clone_size: -
d_call: -
v_call: TRBV6-5
cdr3_aa: CASSYYYGVEQFF
cdr3_nt: TGTGCCAGCAGTTACTATTACGGTGTTGAGCAGTTCTTC

j_call: TRBJ1-1
clone_size: -
d_call: -
v_call: TRBV12-5
cdr3_aa: CASGSDVGRSGAFF
cdr3_nt: TGTGCTAGTGGTTCGGACGTTGGCAGGAGCGGAGCTTTCTTT

j_call: TRBJ1-4
clone_size: -
d_call: -
v_call: TRBV5-8
cdr3_aa: CASSLMLTGSNEKLFF
cdr3_nt: TGTGCCAGCAGCTTGATGCTGACAGGATCGAATGAAAAACTGTTTTTT

j_call: TRBJ2-1
clone_size: -
d_call: TRBD2
v_call: TRBV27
cdr3_aa: CASSFWGTSGNEQFF
cdr3_nt: TGTGCCAGCAGTTTCTGGGGGACTAGCGGCAATGAGCAGTTCTTC